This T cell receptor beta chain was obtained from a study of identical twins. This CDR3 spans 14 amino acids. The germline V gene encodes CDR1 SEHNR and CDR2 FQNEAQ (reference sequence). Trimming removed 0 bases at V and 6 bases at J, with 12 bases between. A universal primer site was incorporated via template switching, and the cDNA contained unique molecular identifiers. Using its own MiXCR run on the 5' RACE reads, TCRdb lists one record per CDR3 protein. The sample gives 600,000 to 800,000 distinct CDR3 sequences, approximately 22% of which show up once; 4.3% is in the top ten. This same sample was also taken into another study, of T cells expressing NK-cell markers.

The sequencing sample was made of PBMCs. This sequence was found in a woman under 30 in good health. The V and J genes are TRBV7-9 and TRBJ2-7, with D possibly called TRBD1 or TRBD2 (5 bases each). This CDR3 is CASSLAGVSGEQYF. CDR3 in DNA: TGTGCCAGCAGCTTAGCGGGGGTTTCAGGCGAGCAGTACTTC.